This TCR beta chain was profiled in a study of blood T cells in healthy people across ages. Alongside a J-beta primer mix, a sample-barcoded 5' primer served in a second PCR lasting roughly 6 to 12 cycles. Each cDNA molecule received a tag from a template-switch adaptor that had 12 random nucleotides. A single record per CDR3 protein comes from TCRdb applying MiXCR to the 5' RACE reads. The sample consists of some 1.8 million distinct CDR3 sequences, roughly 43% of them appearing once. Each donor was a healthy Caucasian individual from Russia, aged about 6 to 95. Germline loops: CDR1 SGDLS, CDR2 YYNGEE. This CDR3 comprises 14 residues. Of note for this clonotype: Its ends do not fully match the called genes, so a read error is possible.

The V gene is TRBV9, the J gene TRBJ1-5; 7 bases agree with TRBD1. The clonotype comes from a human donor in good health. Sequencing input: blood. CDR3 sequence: CASSDRQGGQSQHF. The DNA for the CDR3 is TGTGCCAGCAGCGATCGACAGGGCGGTCAGTCCCAGCATTTT.